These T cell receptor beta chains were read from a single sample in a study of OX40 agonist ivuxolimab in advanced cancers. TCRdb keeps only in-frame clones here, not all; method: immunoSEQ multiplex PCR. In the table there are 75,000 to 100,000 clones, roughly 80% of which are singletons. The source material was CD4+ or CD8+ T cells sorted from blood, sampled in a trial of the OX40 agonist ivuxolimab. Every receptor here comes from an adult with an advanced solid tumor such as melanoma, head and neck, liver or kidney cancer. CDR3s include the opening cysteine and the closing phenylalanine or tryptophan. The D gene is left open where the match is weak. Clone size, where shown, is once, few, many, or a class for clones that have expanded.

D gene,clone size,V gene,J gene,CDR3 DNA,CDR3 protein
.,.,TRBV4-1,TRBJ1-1,TGCGCCAGCAGCCAATTAGATTTAATCAACAGCGCCACTGAAGCTTTCTTT,CASSQLDLINSATEAFF
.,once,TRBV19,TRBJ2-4,TGTGCCAGTAATACCAGGGGAAGAGAAGGAAACATTCAGTACTTC,CASNTRGREGNIQYF
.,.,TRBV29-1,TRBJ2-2,TGCAGCGTGGGAGGGGGCGGGCTGTTTTTT,CSVGGGGLFF
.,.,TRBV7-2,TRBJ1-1,TGTGCCAGCAGCACGGACAGAGGGACTGAAGCTTTCTTT,CASSTDRGTEAFF
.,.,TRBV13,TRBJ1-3,TGTGCCAGCAGAGGAAGCGAGGGGCTTCTTCCGCTCTCTGGAAACACCATATATTTT,CASRGSEGLLPLSGNTIYF
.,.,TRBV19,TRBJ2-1,TGTGCCAGTAGTATAGATCACAGGGGGGGTAGCAGGCAGTTCTTC,CASSIDHRGGSRQFF
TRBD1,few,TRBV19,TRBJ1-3,TGTGCCAGTAGTTTGGACAGGCTTTCTGGAAACACCATATATTTT,CASSLDRLSGNTIYF
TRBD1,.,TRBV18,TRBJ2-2,TGTGCCAGCTCACCCCGGGACAGCGCCGGGGAGCTGTTTTTT,CASSPRDSAGELFF
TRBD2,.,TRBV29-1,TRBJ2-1,TGCAGCGTTGAAGGAGTAGCGGGGGGTACCAGCTCCTACAATGAGCAGTTCTTC,CSVEGVAGGTSSYNEQFF
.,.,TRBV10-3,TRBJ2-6,TGTGCCATCAGCCCAGGGGCTGGGGCCAACGTCCTGACTTTC,CAISPGAGANVLTF
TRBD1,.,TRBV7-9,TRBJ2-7,TGTGCCAGCAGCTTATGGACAGGGATCGAGTACGAGCAGTACTTC,CASSLWTGIEYEQYF
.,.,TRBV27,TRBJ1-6,TGTGCCAGCAGGGCAGGAGCGCTACCCCTCCACTTT,CASRAGALPLHF
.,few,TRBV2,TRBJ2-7,TGTGCCAGCAGTGAGGGGGTCTACGAGCAGTACTTC,CASSEGVYEQYF
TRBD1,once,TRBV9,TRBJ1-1,TGTGCCAGCAGGGGAGAGGGGGCTAACACTGAAGCTTTCTTT,CASRGEGANTEAFF
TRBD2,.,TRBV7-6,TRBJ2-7,TGTGCCAGCGGACTAGCGTTCGACGAGCAGTACTTC,CASGLAFDEQYF
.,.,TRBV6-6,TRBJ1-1,TGTGCCAGCAGTGCCGATTCGGCTAGGGTGGCTGAAGCTTTCTTT,CASSADSARVAEAFF
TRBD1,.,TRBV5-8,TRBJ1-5,TGTGCCAGCAGCTTAAGGGACAGTGGTTGGGGGCAGCCCCAGCATTTT,CASSLRDSGWGQPQHF
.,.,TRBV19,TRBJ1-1,TGTGCCAGTAGTTTGGCTACGTCGGGGGCCTTGAACACTGAAGCTTTCTTT,CASSLATSGALNTEAFF
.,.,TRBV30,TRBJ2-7,TGTGCCTGGAATCAGGGGGGCCTCGAGCAGTACTTC,CAWNQGGLEQYF
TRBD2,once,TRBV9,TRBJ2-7,TGTGCCAGCAGCGTAGCTAGCGGTACTCTCTACGAGCAGTACTTC,CASSVASGTLYEQYF
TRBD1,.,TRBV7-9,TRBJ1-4,TGTGCCAGCAGCTTAGAGGTGGACAGGGGGAAAAAACTGTTTTTT,CASSLEVDRGKKLFF
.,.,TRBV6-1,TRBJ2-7,TGTGCCAGCAGTGAAGCCTCAAGGGGGACCTACGAGCAGTACTTC,CASSEASRGTYEQYF
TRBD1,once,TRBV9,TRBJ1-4,TGTGCCAGCACCACAGGGGATCCTAATGAAAAACTGTTTTTT,CASTTGDPNEKLFF
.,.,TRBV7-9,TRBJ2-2,TGTGCCAGCAGCTTAGCACAGGGAGGGACCGGGGAGCTGTTTTTT,CASSLAQGGTGELFF
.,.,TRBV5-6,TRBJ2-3,TGTGCCAGCAGCCACCGGGGTAGACTCGGGGATACGCAGTATTTT,CASSHRGRLGDTQYF
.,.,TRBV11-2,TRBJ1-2,TGTGCCAGCAGCTTGTCCGGGACAACCGAGATTGGCTACACCTTC,CASSLSGTTEIGYTF
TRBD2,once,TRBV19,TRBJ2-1,TGTGCCAGTAGCACCGGGACTAGCGGGGGGTATGAGCAGTTCTTC,CASSTGTSGGYEQFF
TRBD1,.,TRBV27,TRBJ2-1,TGTGCCAGCAGTTCACAATTTCCCGGGACAGGGGGCGAGGATGAGCAGTTCTTC,CASSSQFPGTGGEDEQFF
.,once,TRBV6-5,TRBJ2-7,TGTGCCAGCAGTTCCCCTCCCGCATGGGGCTCCTACGAGCAGTACTTC,CASSSPPAWGSYEQYF
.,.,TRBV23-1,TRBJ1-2,TGCGCCAGCAGTCCGGCAACTCGGGATGGCTACACCTTC,CASSPATRDGYTF
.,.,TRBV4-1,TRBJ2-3,TGCGCCAGCAGCCAAGATCAGGCGGGCCGAACGCAGTATTTT,CASSQDQAGRTQYF
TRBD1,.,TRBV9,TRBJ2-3,TGTGCCAGCAGCGTACCGGGACAGGGAGCCACAGATACGCAGTATTTT,CASSVPGQGATDTQYF
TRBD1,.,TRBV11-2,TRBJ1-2,TGTGCCAGCAGCTTAGCCTGGACAGGGGGATATGGCTACACCTTC,CASSLAWTGGYGYTF
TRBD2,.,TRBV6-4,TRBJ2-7,TGTGCCACCCCTAGCGGGAGTAGCTACGAGCAGTACTTC,CATPSGSSYEQYF
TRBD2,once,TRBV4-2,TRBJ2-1,TGTGCCAGCAGCCAATTACCGGGACTAGCGGGAGGTGGAGAGCAGTTCTTC,CASSQLPGLAGGGEQFF
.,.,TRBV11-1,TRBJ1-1,TGTGCCAGCAGCTCAGGACGGCTGAACACTGAAGCTTTCTTT,CASSSGRLNTEAFF
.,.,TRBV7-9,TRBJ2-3,TGTGCCAGCAGCTTCTACCCGTTCGGGACCGATACAGATACGCAGTATTTT,CASSFYPFGTDTDTQYF
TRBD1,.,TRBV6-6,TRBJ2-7,TGTGCCAGCAGTCCCGGGACAGGGATCTACGAGCAGTACTTC,CASSPGTGIYEQYF
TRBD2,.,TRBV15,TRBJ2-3,TGTGCCACCAGCAGAGATAAATTTCTTCGGGCGGGAGGCACAGATACGCAGTATTTT,CATSRDKFLRAGGTDTQYF
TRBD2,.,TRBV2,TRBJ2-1,TGTGCCAGCAGGCCCTTTAGCGGGGGCCGCTACAATGAGCAGTTCTTC,CASRPFSGGRYNEQFF
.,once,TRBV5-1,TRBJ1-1,TGCGCCAGCAGCCCGGACAGCCGAACTACTATTATGAACACTGAAGCTTTCTTT,CASSPDSRTTIMNTEAFF
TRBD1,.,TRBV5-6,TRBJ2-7,TGTGCCAGCAGCCCAGGACAGGGGTTCTCCTACGAGCAGTACTTC,CASSPGQGFSYEQYF
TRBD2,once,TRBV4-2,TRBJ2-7,TGTGCCAGCAGCCCCCTAGGGACTAGCGGGAGTCGCGAGCAGTACTTC,CASSPLGTSGSREQYF
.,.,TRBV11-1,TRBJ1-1,TGTGCCAGCAGCTTAGAGACAGAAGCTTTCTTT,CASSLETEAFF
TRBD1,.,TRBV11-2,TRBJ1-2,TGTGCCAGCAGCCCTTATCCGACAGGGGGGGGCTATGGCTACACCTTC,CASSPYPTGGGYGYTF
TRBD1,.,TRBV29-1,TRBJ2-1,TGCAGCGTTGAAGGGGGACAGGCTTACAATGAGCAGTTCTTC,CSVEGGQAYNEQFF
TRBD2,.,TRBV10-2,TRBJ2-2,TGCGCCAGCAGTGAGACCTGGACTAGCGGGAGGGTTTACACCGGGGAGCTGTTTTTT,CASSETWTSGRVYTGELFF
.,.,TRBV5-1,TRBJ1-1,TGCGCCAGCAGCTTGTCGGTACAGTTGAACACTGAAGCTTTCTTT,CASSLSVQLNTEAFF
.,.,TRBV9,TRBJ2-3,TGTGCCAGCAGCCCCCAGGGGAGCGGGGCCGGGGATACGCAGTATTTT,CASSPQGSGAGDTQYF
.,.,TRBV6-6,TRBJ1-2,TGTGCCAGCAGTTACTCGACGGGGCGGGGGGCTGGCTACACCTTC,CASSYSTGRGAGYTF
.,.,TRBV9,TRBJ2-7,TGTGCCAGCAGCGGGGCAGGGGAGGGCTACGAGCAGTACTTC,CASSGAGEGYEQYF
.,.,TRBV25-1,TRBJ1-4,TGTGCCAGCAGTGAATCGGGGGGCCCTAATGAAAAACTGTTTTTT,CASSESGGPNEKLFF
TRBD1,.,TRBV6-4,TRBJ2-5,TGTGCCAGCAGACCACAGGGGCGGGAGACCCAGTACTTC,CASRPQGRETQYF
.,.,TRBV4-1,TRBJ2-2,TGCGCCAGCAGCCAAGATCAAGGGGCGAACACCGGGGAGCTGTTTTTT,CASSQDQGANTGELFF
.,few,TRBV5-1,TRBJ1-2,TGCGCCAGCAGCTTGGTTGGGGATGGCTACACCTTC,CASSLVGDGYTF
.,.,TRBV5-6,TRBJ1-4,TGTGCCAGCAGCGGCCGGGCAACTAATGAAAAACTGTTTTTT,CASSGRATNEKLFF